The 2 T cell receptor beta chains below were found in one sample sequenced in a study of T cell changes during pregnancy in multiple sclerosis. This table comes from immunoSEQ multiplex PCR, and its TCRdb copy is limited to in-frame clones, with some not included. Of tens of thousands of clones in the sample, around 94% are singletons; the top ten hold 3% to 3.5%. This specimen consisted of CD8+ T cells from peripheral blood mononuclear cells, obtained in the third trimester of pregnancy. The receptors stem from a female donor with multiple sclerosis, enrolled in a pregnancy study.

The rearrangement joins TRBV10-1 to TRBJ2-1; possibly TRBD1 for D (5 bases). The CDR3 totals 15 residues. V was shortened by 0 bases and J by 8 bases, with 14 bases between the two germline ends. Looked up from germline, CDR1 is WNHNN and CDR2 is SYGVQD (reference sequence). The CDR3 DNA follows: TGCGCCAGCAGTGAGTCTGGAGACAGTAACGATGAGCAGTTCTTC. Amino acid sequence: CASSESGDSNDEQFF.

The chain carries TRBV6-5 and TRBJ1-1, with D tentatively TRBD1 (6 bases). The CDR3 covers 14 residues. Germline V lookup: CDR1 MNHEY, CDR2 SVGAGI. V lost 4 bases, J lost 0 bases, and 9 bases lay in between. The CDR3 loop reads CASSWGPLNTEAFF. Here the CDR3 DNA reads TGTGCCAGCAGTTGGGGGCCCTTGAACACTGAAGCTTTCTTT.